This paragraph covers one T cell receptor (beta chain) sequence. Its specific antigen is unknown. Base qualities are not at hand, and no much larger clone is one base apart. From a lookup of the germline V gene, CDR1 and CDR2 are SNHLY and FYNNEI. V trim: 0 bases; J trim: 4 bases; unmatched bases: 4. The CDR3 contains 16 residues, cysteine and phenylalanine counted. Left in the record is the CDR3 DNA by itself, 48 bases read in frame from the first base. This sample's time point label indicates: cycle 1 day 1 (C1D1), immediately before nivolumab initiation. All trial patients had relapsed after autologous stem cell transplantation, with cohorts A, B and C differing in prior brentuximab vedotin exposure. The trial cohort included roughly 60 patients with relapsed/refractory classical Hodgkin lymphoma, and each patient had a best overall response of complete response, partial response or progressive disease. Trial patients were treated with single-agent nivolumab in the multi-cohort phase II CheckMate 205 trial. An independent review committee assessed best overall response by applying the 2007 International Working Group response criteria. Trial PBMCs were obtained immediately prior to nivolumab initiation (C1D1) and on therapy at cycle 2 day 1 and cycle 4 day 1. Peripheral blood was collected in 8 mL Vacutainer Cell Preparation Tubes, from which PBMCs were isolated by centrifugation and then cryopreserved.

The data belong to a study of PD-1 blockade in classical Hodgkin lymphoma (TCRdb year 2020). For the wider study: Nivolumab dosing was 3 mg/kg intravenously every 2 weeks, continuing until either disease progression or unacceptable toxicity. The study used TCR beta sequencing and CyTOF to define a peripheral blood immune signature of response to PD-1 blockade in classical Hodgkin lymphoma.

The Qiagen DNeasy kit was used to extract genomic DNA both from unsorted PBMCs and from the negatively selected CD4+ and CD8+ fractions. TCR beta CDR3 regions were amplified by immunoSEQ multiplex PCR using primers annealing to V and J segments. A synthetic immune receptor repertoire was used to minimize amplification bias, and remaining bias was computationally removed after sequencing. The paper's data handling went like this. Repertoire diversity was quantified as the Shannon entropy index using custom Python scripts. The unsorted, CD4+ and CD8+ repertoires were each analyzed separately, with the exception of combined analyses, where CD4+ and CD8+ sequences were merged in silico. Clonal expansion was defined as at least a 2-fold frequency increase after treatment relative to C1D1, with a pseudocount of 0.5 for undetected baseline clones. Singleton clones were defined as clones with 0 or 1 copy at C1D1, and non-singleton clones were defined as clones with 2 or more copies. Clones expanded in unsorted samples were labelled as CD4+, CD8+ or unknown by matching protein sequences in sorted samples from the same patient. Diversity changes from C1D1 to C4D1 were tested in paired samples using Wilcoxon tests. TCRdb took this table from immuneACCESS and kept in-frame rearrangements with V and J called. Such tables lack part of the clones; where checked against another copy, unresolved V genes explain under half of the gap, and the rest is unexplained. D and trimming were read from the DNA, whereas the V and J calls and clone size are those reported in that table. Within this sample are approximately 6,700 clones, with roughly four fifths of them counted one time only. The leading ten clones occupy 25% to 35% of the sample.

Summary of the overall study and its limitations: A significant rise by C4D1 was seen in CD4+ but not CD8+ TCR diversity (p=0.0027 vs p=0.16), with the rise being most apparent in complete responders (p=0.02). Baseline diversity similar to that of newly diagnosed patients was observed in trial patients achieving complete response, whereas significantly lower diversity was observed in partial responders and progressors. Newly diagnosed patients were reported to have lower baseline TCR diversity than healthy donors, and relapsed/refractory patients were reported to have lower baseline TCR diversity still. Diversity was lower in patients who began nivolumab less than 1 year after ASCT, so these patients were left out of later analyses to avoid confounding by immune reconstitution. The study was restricted to a single clinical trial cohort, and the causes of repertoire differences, possibly disease activity or prior therapy, were left undefined.

This TCR was recovered from a human donor with classical Hodgkin lymphoma. The rearranged segments are TRBV2 and TRBJ2-2, and 8 junctional nucleotides match TRBD1. Material: peripheral blood mononuclear cells (PBMCs), obtained at baseline. The encoded CDR3 is CASSEAGQGGTGELFF. The DNA is as follows: TGTGCCAGCAGTGAAGCAGGACAGGGAGGCACCGGGGAGCTGTTTTTT.